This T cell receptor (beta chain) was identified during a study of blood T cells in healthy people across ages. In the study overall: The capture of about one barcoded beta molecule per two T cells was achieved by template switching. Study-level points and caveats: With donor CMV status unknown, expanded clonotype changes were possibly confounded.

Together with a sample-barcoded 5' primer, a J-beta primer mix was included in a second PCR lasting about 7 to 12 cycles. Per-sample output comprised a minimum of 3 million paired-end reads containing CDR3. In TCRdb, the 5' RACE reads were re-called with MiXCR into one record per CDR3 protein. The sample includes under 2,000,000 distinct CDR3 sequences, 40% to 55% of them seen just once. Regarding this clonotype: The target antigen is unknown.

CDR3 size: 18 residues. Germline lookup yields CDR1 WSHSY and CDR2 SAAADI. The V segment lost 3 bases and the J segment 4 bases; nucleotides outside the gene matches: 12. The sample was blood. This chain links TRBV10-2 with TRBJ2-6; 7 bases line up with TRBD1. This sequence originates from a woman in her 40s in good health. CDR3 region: CASSETRQGTYGANVLTF. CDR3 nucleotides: TGCGCCAGCAGTGAAACGAGACAGGGAACTTACGGGGCCAACGTCCTGACTTTC.